A single T cell receptor (beta chain) is shown here with its context. The target antigen is unknown. PCR used 60 Vbeta primers and 13 Jbeta primers. The data were produced by immunoSEQ multiplex PCR, yet TCRdb's version contains in-frame clones alone and is incomplete. The data contain roughly 130,000 clones, just over 65% of them singletons. This specimen belongs to a study of cytomegalovirus exposure and HLA in healthy donors. Study findings and constraints: High sensitivity and specificity were reportedly achieved when the classifier diagnosed cytomegalovirus status.

Sequencing used PBMCs. The clonotype was recovered from a woman in her fifties or sixties in good health and CMV-seronegative.

DNA of the CDR3: TGCAGCGTTGAGGCCCCGGGTCGCTTGCATGAGCAGTTCTTC. This codes for CSVEAPGRLHEQFF. V usage is TRBV29-1 and J usage is TRBJ2-1; D remains unclear. The ends were cut back, 3 bases at V and 8 bases at J, with 17 bases in the middle. This CDR3 comprises 14 residues. Germline V CDR1 and CDR2: SQVTM, ANQGSEA.